Listed here are 25 T cell receptor beta chains from one sample, sequenced in a study of early T cells in non-severe SARS-CoV-2 infection. MiXCR, applied by TCRdb to the 5' RACE reads, yields one record per CDR3 protein. The sample has tens of thousands of distinct CDR3 sequences, roughly 13% seen once. Input material: whole blood. Receptors were obtained from an adult who was a healthcare worker with PCR-confirmed SARS-CoV-2 infection or an uninfected control (not recorded which).

The rearrangement links TRBV20-1 to TRBJ1-6; 9 bases are shared with TRBD1. Per germline, CDR1 DFQATT and CDR2 SNEGSKA (reference sequence). Trimming cost V 6 bases and J 8 bases; bases outside gene matches: 11. The CDR3 runs 15 residues. The CDR3 protein is CSAPHGTGRDSPLHF. Here the CDR3 DNA reads TGCAGTGCGCCTCACGGGACAGGGCGGGATTCACCCCTCCACTTT.

This sequence joins TRBV28 and TRBJ1-1; D gene ambiguous. Trimming shortened V by 7 bases and J by 1 base, and 4 bases separated the two germline ends. The CDR3 totals 11 residues. Germline-derived CDR1 and CDR2 are MDHEN and SYDVKM. The CDR3 sequence: CASKGNTEAFF. The CDR3, as DNA: TGTGCCAGCAAGGGGAACACTGAAGCTTTCTTT.

This clonotype was recorded many times. The genes are TRBV7-9 and TRBJ2-7; weak D call: TRBD2 (6 bases). The CDR3 consists of 14 residues. Trimming removed 1 base at V and 2 bases at J, with 9 bases between. Germline CDR1 and CDR2: SEHNR and FQNEAQ (reference sequence). In DNA form, the CDR3 reads TGTGCCAGCAGCTTAGGTGGAGGGCCCTACGAGCAGTACTTC. As protein: CASSLGGGPYEQYF. The full variable domain, its missing parts supplied by reference TRBV7-9 and TRBJ2-7, is DTGVSQNPRHKITKRGQNVTFRCDPISEHNRLYWYRQTLGQGPEFLTYFQNEAQLEKSRLLSDRFSAERPKGSFSTLEIQRTEQGDSAMYLCASSLGGGPYEQYFGPGTRLTVT.

The chain combines TRBV28 with TRBJ1-2; the D is unclear. Germline lookup yields CDR1 MDHEN and CDR2 SYDVKM. V lost 4 bases, J lost 8 bases, and 8 bases lay in between. The CDR3 sequence is 11 residues long. For the CDR3, the DNA is TGTGCCAGCAGTTCGGAGGGCGGCTACACCTTC. As protein: CASSSEGGYTF.

In this sample, this clonotype turned up many times. The chain carries TRBV7-6 and TRBJ2-1, with 15 bases fitting TRBD2. The germline CDR1 and CDR2 sequences are SGHVS and FNYEAQ. Losses at the gene ends were 3 bases for V and 7 bases for J; bases not matched to a gene: 13. The CDR3 extends over 19 amino acids. The CDR3 spells CASSLLPGLAGGHPNEQFF. The CDR3 DNA is TGTGCCAGCAGCTTGTTGCCGGGACTAGCGGGAGGACACCCTAATGAGCAGTTCTTC.

This clonotype was found a few times. The V call is TRBV6-1, the J call TRBJ1-1; D is undetermined. Germline lookup yields CDR1 MNHNS and CDR2 SASEGT. CDR3 length: 15 amino acids. V was pared by 1 base and J by 2 bases, with 11 bases between. DNA of the CDR3: TGTGCCAGCAGTGAAGGGTCACTACCTAACACTGAAGCTTTCTTT. Translated, it gives CASSEGSLPNTEAFF.

This sequence joins TRBV6-5 and TRBJ1-1; D perhaps matches TRBD1 (5 bases). The CDR3 runs to 15 residues. V shed 0 bases and J shed 3 bases, with 11 bases lying between them. Germline CDR1 is MNHEY and CDR2 is SVGAGI. CDR3 sequence: CASSYSAGIDTEAFF. The CDR3 DNA is TGTGCCAGCAGTTACTCCGCAGGGATTGACACTGAAGCTTTCTTT.

The sample holds a few counts of this clonotype. The V call is TRBV6-2 or TRBV6-3, the J call TRBJ1-1, with unresolved D. Trimming pared 3 bases from V and 5 bases from J, leaving 10 bases between. Germline values: CDR1 MNHEY, CDR2 SVGEGT. The CDR3 runs 13 residues. The CDR3 region is CASSYPVGTEAFF. CDR3 in DNA: TGTGCCAGCAGTTATCCGGTGGGGACTGAAGCTTTCTTT.

This clonotype was counted only a few times. J is TRBJ2-3 and V is TRBV12-3 or TRBV12-4; no firm D call. V gave up 1 base and J gave up 4 bases, with 6 bases separating them. The CDR3 consists of 13 residues. CDR3 bases: TGTGCCAGCAGTTTAGGTGGTCCAGATACGCAGTATTTT. It is translated as CASSLGGPDTQYF.

This clonotype was counted only a few times. The genes are TRBV6-1 and TRBJ2-6, with D possibly TRBD1 on 6 matching bases. The CDR3 length is 16 residues. Germline loops: CDR1 MNHNS, CDR2 SASEGT. Trimming took off 4 bases at V and 0 bases at J, with 10 bases between the two ends. The CDR3 loop is CASSGQVNSGANVLTF. In nucleotides, the CDR3 is TGTGCCAGCAGTGGACAGGTGAACTCTGGGGCCAACGTCCTGACTTTC.

DNA for the CDR3: TGCAGTGCTAGTCCCTCACTCGGCCGGGGAGAGACCCAGTACTTC. Translation: CSASPSLGRGETQYF. The chain uses TRBV20-1 and TRBJ2-5; D is possibly TRBD2 (5 bases). This CDR3 is built from 15 residues. From germline, CDR1 is DFQATT and CDR2 SNEGSKA (reference sequence). The V gene lost 3 bases and the J gene lost 4 bases, with 18 bases spanning the gap.

This clonotype came up a few times. The V and J genes are TRBV29-1 and TRBJ2-7; 10 positions agree with TRBD1. Per the germline V gene, CDR1 is SQVTM and CDR2 is ANQGSEA. The CDR3 extends over 12 amino acids. Unmatched junction bases numbered 5, after V lost 6 bases and J lost 6 bases. The CDR3 sequence: CSVDRGRGEQYF. In DNA, the CDR3 is TGCAGCGTAGACAGGGGGCGCGGCGAGCAGTACTTC.

The rearrangement links TRBV28 to TRBJ2-2; D ambiguous. Germline V gives CDR1 MDHEN, CDR2 SYDVKM. The CDR3 covers 12 residues. Trimming took 6 bases from V and 5 from J, leaving 7 bases between them. The CDR3 is CASRLLTGELFF. The CDR3 nucleotides read TGTGCCAGCAGGTTACTTACCGGGGAGCTGTTTTTT.

The chain links TRBV28 to TRBJ1-1; 7 bases fit TRBD1. The junction had 11 bases not matched to a gene; V was cut back by 2 bases and J by 5 bases. The CDR3 is 16 amino acids. Germline CDR1 is MDHEN and CDR2 is SYDVKM. The CDR3 region has the DNA TGTGCCAGCAGTTTAAATAGGGGGCTGGCGGGGACTGAAGCTTTCTTT. It yields the protein CASSLNRGLAGTEAFF.

The chain joins TRBV12-3 or TRBV12-4 to TRBJ2-3; D gene ambiguous. The length of the CDR3 is 13 residues. Trimming removed 0 bases from V and 5 bases from J, with 6 bases in between. CDR3 sequence: CASSLARIDTQYF. The DNA for the CDR3 is TGTGCCAGCAGTTTAGCCCGCATAGATACGCAGTATTTT.

This clonotype was counted ten times or more. The chain is built from TRBV7-9 and TRBJ1-1; D gene uncertain. V shed 3 bases and J shed 4 bases, with 18 bases lying between them. This CDR3 has 16 amino acids. Germline V gene data show CDR1 as SEHNR and CDR2 as FQNEAQ (reference sequence). For the CDR3, the DNA is TGTGCCAGCAGCTTCAGCCATTTGGGTGAAGTCACTGAAGCTTTCTTT. It codes for CASSFSHLGEVTEAFF.

The chain employs TRBV7-2 and TRBJ2-7, with 9 bases identical to TRBD2. This CDR3 contains 14 residues. V lost 3 bases and J lost 4; bases outside the gene matches: 4. Germline V gene lookup returns CDR1 SGHTA and CDR2 FQGNSA. CDR3 protein: CASSFGTSSYEQYF. The CDR3 nucleotides read TGTGCCAGCAGCTTCGGGACTAGCAGTTACGAGCAGTACTTC.

This clonotype was observed a handful of times. V gene TRBV27 combines with J gene TRBJ1-5, with 8 bases that match TRBD1. V was clipped by 5 bases and J by 1 base; unmatched bases: 4. Germline V gives CDR1 MNHEY, CDR2 SMNVEV (reference sequence). The CDR3 is 15 amino acids. The CDR3 region is CASSPNRGSNQPQHF. DNA for the CDR3: TGTGCCAGCAGTCCAAACAGGGGGAGCAATCAGCCCCAGCATTTT.

This rearrangement joins TRBV7-3 to TRBJ2-7; D is uncertain. The CDR3 is made up of 16 amino acids. CDR1 is SGHTA and CDR2 is FQGTGA in the germline V gene. Trimming took 5 bases from V and 2 from J, leaving 19 bases between them. CDR3 sequence: CASSLSPGPGTYEQYF. The CDR3 DNA sequence: TGTGCCAGCAGCCTTTCGCCGGGCCCCGGCACCTACGAGCAGTACTTC.

V usage is TRBV5-1 and J usage is TRBJ2-7; tentatively, D is TRBD1 (6 bases). V was cut by 4 bases and J by 1 base, with 15 bases left in between. The CDR3 is made up of 15 amino acids. Germline V gene sequence: CDR1 SGHRS, CDR2 YFSETQ. The CDR3 bases are TGCGCCAGCAGCGGACATCCACAGGGATCCTACGAGCAGTACTTC. Residues: CASSGHPQGSYEQYF.

This clonotype has ten or more counts. The chain uses TRBV10-1 and TRBJ1-1; D ambiguous. Trimming took off 3 bases at V and 0 bases at J, with 14 bases between the two ends. The CDR3 has 16 amino acids. Germline CDR1 reads WNHNN; CDR2 reads SYGVQD (reference sequence). For the CDR3, the DNA is TGCGCCAGCAGTGATGTCGGCCCCGGACTGAACACTGAAGCTTTCTTT. Residues: CASSDVGPGLNTEAFF.

The table lists this clonotype with many counts. The chain links TRBV2 to TRBJ2-1; D is unclear. CDR3 length: 16 amino acids. The germline gives CDR1 SNHLY, CDR2 FYNNEI. Trimming removed 6 bases from V and 2 bases from J, with 17 bases in between. This CDR3 is CASSRRAGEPYNEQFF. CDR3 in DNA: TGTGCCAGCAGCCGAAGAGCTGGAGAACCCTACAATGAGCAGTTCTTC.

The rearrangement uses TRBV7-3 and TRBJ2-7; 14 nucleotides line up with TRBD2. This CDR3 has 17 amino acids. The ends lost 0 bases at V and 2 bases at J; junction bases unmatched: 3. Per germline, CDR1 SGHTA and CDR2 FQGTGA. CDR3 DNA sequence: TGTGCCAGCAGCTTAACTGGGACTAGCGGGGGCGCCTACGAGCAGTACTTC. It specifies CASSLTGTSGGAYEQYF.

The chain couples TRBV14 to TRBJ2-7; D gene unclear. The germline V gene encodes CDR1 SGHDN and CDR2 FVKESK. This CDR3 has 13 residues. V lost 5 bases to trimming and J lost 2 bases, with 10 bases between them. The CDR3 loop reads CASSKIGTYEQYF. CDR3 sequence (DNA): TGTGCCAGCAGCAAGATCGGAACCTACGAGCAGTACTTC.

The chain joins TRBV7-2 to TRBJ1-6, with 9 bases aligning to TRBD1. In germline, CDR1 is SGHTA, CDR2 FQGNSA. The CDR3 consists of 14 residues. V lost 5 bases, J lost 8 bases, and 4 bases stayed unmatched. DNA for the CDR3: TGTGCCAGCAGCAACCGACAGGGGGATTCACCCCTCCACTTT. This sequence encodes CASSNRQGDSPLHF.